This passage covers 26 T cell receptor beta chains from one sample sequenced in a study of T cell responses to AZD1222 COVID-19 vaccine. The data were produced by immunoSEQ multiplex PCR, yet TCRdb's version contains in-frame clones alone and is incomplete. The sample holds some 200,000 clones, roughly 92% seen once. Sequenced here: peripheral blood, sampled 28 days after the second AZD1222 dose. These receptors came from an adult who received the AZD1222 COVID-19 vaccine.

The chain carries TRBV5-1 and TRBJ2-2; TRBD1 is a possible D gene (5 bases). Trimming took 2 bases from V and 0 from J, leaving 8 bases between them. CDR1 is SGHRS and CDR2 is YFSETQ in the germline V gene. The CDR3 consists of 15 residues. CDR3 sequence (DNA): TGCGCCAGCAGCTTTGGACAACCGAACACCGGGGAGCTGTTTTTT. Protein product: CASSFGQPNTGELFF. Filled out from reference TRBV5-1 and TRBJ2-2, the complete variable domain reads KAGVTQTPRYLIKTRGQQVTLSCSPISGHRSVSWYQQTPGQGLQFLFEYFSETQRNKGNFPGRFSGRQFSNSRSEMNVSTLELGDSALYLCASSFGQPNTGELFFGEGSRLTVL.

CDR3 in amino acids: CASSYKAGGYEQYF. The CDR3 DNA is TGTGCCAGCAGTTATAAGGCAGGGGGGTACGAGCAGTACTTC. The rearrangement joins TRBV6-5 to TRBJ2-7; tentative D call: TRBD1 (7 bases). Germline V gives CDR1 MNHEY, CDR2 SVGAGI. Trimming cost V 3 bases and J 4 bases, with 13 bases left between them. This CDR3 region has 14 residues.

This clone appeared once. This sequence joins TRBV6-5 and TRBJ2-6; D is unclear. Between the trimmed V and J ends, which lost 5 bases and 0 bases, there was a span of 8 bases. This CDR3 contains 15 residues. CDR1 MNHEY and CDR2 SVGAGI come from the germline V gene. This CDR3 is CASSNRFSGANVLTF. The CDR3 DNA reads as TGTGCCAGCAGTAACAGATTCTCTGGGGCCAACGTCCTGACTTTC.

The chain has TRBV2 and TRBJ1-2; 9 bases fit TRBD1. V was clipped by 3 bases and J by 8 bases; unmatched bases: 7. Germline V CDR1 and CDR2: SNHLY, FYNNEI. The length of the CDR3 is 14 residues. CDR3 nucleotide sequence: TGTGCCAGCAGTGAGGGGACAGGGAAGAGCGGCTACACCTTC. Amino acids: CASSEGTGKSGYTF. Full variable domain (missing parts from reference TRBV2 and TRBJ1-2): EPEVTQTPSHQVTQMGQEVILRCVPISNHLYFYWYRQILGQKVEFLVSFYNNEISEKSEIFDDQFSVERPDGSNFTLKIRSTKLEDSAMYFCASSEGTGKSGYTFGSGTRLTVV.

The chain couples TRBV7-3 to TRBJ1-1; D remains ambiguous. The CDR3 length is 14 residues. Trimming cost V 0 bases and J 4 bases, with 9 bases left between them. Germline V CDR1 and CDR2: SGHTA, FQGTGA. The CDR3 spells CASSLTLGSTEAFF. CDR3 in DNA: TGTGCCAGCAGCTTAACCCTGGGGTCCACTGAAGCTTTCTTT.

The V and J genes are TRBV5-1 and TRBJ2-3; the D is unclear. The length of the CDR3 is 15 residues. Trimming shortened V by 1 base and J by 2 bases, and 11 bases separated the two germline ends. The germline gives CDR1 SGHRS, CDR2 YFSETQ. CDR3 nucleotides: TGCGCCAGCAGCTTGCAGATAGACCCCACAGATACGCAGTATTTT. Protein product: CASSLQIDPTDTQYF.

The rearrangement joins TRBV30 to TRBJ1-1; D unresolved. Trimming removed 5 bases from V and 1 base from J, with 8 bases in between. Germline lookup yields CDR1 GTSNPN and CDR2 SVGIG (reference sequence). The length of the CDR3 is 12 residues. The DNA of the CDR3 is TGTGCCTGGTCACACTCGAACACTGAAGCTTTCTTT. It translates to CAWSHSNTEAFF.

J is TRBJ2-5 and V is TRBV9, with TRBD2 as a possible D gene (5 bases). Per the germline V gene, CDR1 is SGDLS and CDR2 is YYNGEE. The V and J ends lost 4 bases and 4 bases respectively, with 17 bases between them. This CDR3 region has 15 residues. CDR3 coding DNA: TGTGCCAGCAGCACCGGACTCACTAGGCTAGAGACCCAGTACTTC. It specifies CASSTGLTRLETQYF.

The rearrangement uses TRBV10-3 and TRBJ2-1; TRBD2 might be the D (6 bases). The CDR3 loop spans 18 amino acids. Germline-derived CDR1 and CDR2 are ENHRY and SYGVKD. Between the trimmed V and J ends, which lost 2 bases and 1 base, there was a span of 18 bases. The CDR3 reads CAISETGLSLQSYNEQFF. The CDR3, as DNA: TGTGCCATCAGTGAGACGGGACTTAGCTTACAATCCTACAATGAGCAGTTCTTC.

V is TRBV5-5 and J is TRBJ1-4; no clear D. There are 14 residues in the CDR3. Germline values: CDR1 SGHKS, CDR2 YYEKEE (reference sequence). V lost 2 bases and J 7 bases, leaving 12 bases between the germline ends. The CDR3 region has the DNA TGTGCCAGCAGCTTAGTCATCTCGAGTGAAAAACTGTTTTTT. Its translation is CASSLVISSEKLFF.

V is TRBV30 and J is TRBJ2-4; 7 nucleotides align to TRBD2. V shed 5 bases and J 8 bases; nucleotides not matched to a gene: 12. Per the germline V gene, CDR1 is GTSNPN and CDR2 is SVGIG (reference sequence). CDR3 length: 14 amino acids. The CDR3 spells CAWRPGRSGDIQYF. The CDR3 DNA reads as TGTGCCTGGCGGCCGGGTAGAAGCGGGGACATTCAGTACTTC.

The chain is built from TRBV4-3 and TRBJ1-5; D unclear. CDR3 length: 16 residues. Per the germline V gene, CDR1 is LGHNA and CDR2 is YSLEER. Trimming removed 1 base at V and 4 bases at J, with 14 bases between. The CDR3 region has the DNA TGCGCCAGCAGCCAAGTCGCGGTCAGCGGGAATCAGCCCCAGCATTTT. Translation gives CASSQVAVSGNQPQHF.

The chain couples TRBV19 to TRBJ1-5; maybe TRBD1 (5 bases). Germline CDR1 LNHDA, CDR2 SQIVND (reference sequence). The ends were cut back, 5 bases at V and 5 bases at J, with 7 bases in the middle. This CDR3 region has 12 residues. The CDR3 reads CASSLRDQPQHF. CDR3 coding DNA: TGTGCCAGTAGTCTCAGGGATCAGCCCCAGCATTTT.

The J gene is TRBJ1-6, the V gene TRBV3-1 (or the pseudogene TRBV3-2); D may be TRBD1 (6 bases). This CDR3 is 15 amino acids long. V lost 0 bases and J lost 10, with 13 bases in between. Germline CDR1 reads LGHDT; CDR2 reads YNNKEL (reference sequence). The CDR3 DNA sequence: TGTGCCAGCAGCCAAGATGGGGGGCGAGGCTCACCCCTCCACTTT. Amino acid sequence: CASSQDGGRGSPLHF.

This clone has only a few counts. V and J are TRBV6-2 or TRBV6-3 and TRBJ2-1; D assignment may be TRBD1 or TRBD2 (5 bases each). There are 15 residues in the CDR3. V shed 2 bases and J shed 9 bases, with 17 bases lying between them. Germline values: CDR1 MNHEY, CDR2 SVGEGT. The DNA for the CDR3 is TGTGCCAGCAGTTACGAGGGGTCGGTAGCCCCTGAGCAGTTCTTC. Translated, it gives CASSYEGSVAPEQFF.

The chain recombines TRBV12-3 or TRBV12-4 with TRBJ1-1; no clear D gene. This CDR3 has 13 amino acids. V dropped 3 bases and J dropped 1 base, with 6 bases sitting between them. CDR3: CASSFSQNTEAFF. The DNA for the CDR3 is TGTGCCAGCAGTTTTAGCCAGAACACTGAAGCTTTCTTT.

This chain links TRBV11-2 with TRBJ2-3; D may correspond to TRBD1 or TRBD2 (6 bases each). Germline V gene sequence: CDR1 SGHAT, CDR2 FQNNGV. The CDR3 covers 15 residues. The ends were cut back, 5 bases at V and 6 bases at J, with 18 bases in the middle. CDR3 DNA: TGTGCCAGCAGCCATGAAAGGGGGGCGGGGGATACGCAGTATTTT. Translated, it gives CASSHERGAGDTQYF.

The rearrangement links TRBV7-7 to TRBJ2-3; 8 bases match TRBD1. This CDR3 spans 14 amino acids. The ends lost 4 bases at V and 4 bases at J; junction bases unmatched: 4. Germline V gives CDR1 SSHAT, CDR2 FNYEAQ (reference sequence). The CDR3 nucleotides are TGTGCCAGCAGCTCGCAGGGGGCTGCAGATACGCAGTATTTT. Translating it yields CASSSQGAADTQYF.

The CDR3 loop reads CASSGRGARFSNQPQHF. The CDR3 DNA reads TGTGCCAGCAGTGGGCGAGGGGCCCGGTTTAGCAATCAGCCCCAGCATTTT. The V gene is TRBV6-1, the J gene TRBJ1-5; D might be TRBD1 (5 bases). Trimming took off 4 bases at V and 0 bases at J, with 16 bases between the two ends. CDR1 MNHNS and CDR2 SASEGT come from the germline V gene. This CDR3 has 17 residues.

The chain employs TRBV6-2 or TRBV6-3 and TRBJ2-2; D possibly uses TRBD1 or TRBD2 (5 bases each). The CDR3 runs to 17 residues. Trimming pared 2 bases from V and 0 bases from J, leaving 13 bases between. CDR1 and CDR2 from the germline V gene are MNHEY and SVGEGT. CDR3 DNA: TGTGCCAGCAGTTACCATATTGGGGGAGCGAACACCGGGGAGCTGTTTTTT. It yields the protein CASSYHIGGANTGELFF.

The chain joins TRBV10-3 to TRBJ2-3; TRBD2 matches at 9 bases. Germline CDR1 is ENHRY and CDR2 is SYGVKD. J was trimmed by 1 base and V by 5 bases; bases with no gene match: 1. The CDR3 is 14 amino acids. The CDR3 nucleotides read TGTGCCATCAGTCGACTAGCGGGCACAGATACGCAGTATTTT. It is translated as CAISRLAGTDTQYF.

V and J are TRBV4-1 and TRBJ1-2; TRBD1 aligns across 8 bases. Trimming removed 1 base from V and 7 bases from J; junction bases left unmatched: 2. This CDR3 has 13 amino acids. Germline V lookup: CDR1 MGHRA, CDR2 YSYEKL. CDR3 nucleotides: TGCGCCAGCAGCCAAGGGACAGGGCCTGGCTACACCTTC. This translates into CASSQGTGPGYTF.

Remarks on this clone: This sample also contains other DNA sequences that code for the same CDR3. This rearrangement joins TRBV6-5 to TRBJ2-7, with D perhaps being TRBD1 or TRBD2 (6 bases each). Germline CDR1 and CDR2: MNHEY and SVGAGI. The CDR3 covers 13 residues. V was shortened by 3 bases and J by 4 bases, with 10 bases between the two germline ends. This CDR3 reads CASSYQGRYEQYF. As DNA, the CDR3 is TGTGCCAGCAGTTATCAGGGGAGGTACGAGCAGTACTTC.

The chain links TRBV5-1 to TRBJ1-1, with D uncertain. Germline V gene lookup returns CDR1 SGHRS and CDR2 YFSETQ. Between the trimmed V and J ends, which lost 4 bases and 2 bases, there was a span of 12 bases. The CDR3 is 14 amino acids. The CDR3 spells CASSPRVGNTEAFF. In nucleotides, the CDR3 is TGCGCCAGCAGCCCTAGGGTCGGTAACACTGAAGCTTTCTTT.

The gene calls are TRBV4-3 and TRBJ1-4; 9 bases are shared with TRBD1. In germline, CDR1 is LGHNA, CDR2 YSLEER. The CDR3 length is 15 residues. The V gene end was trimmed by 1 base and the J gene end by 8 bases; junction bases not matched to a gene: 5. The DNA for the CDR3 is TGCGCCAGCAGCCAAGGGGGGGACAGGGACGAAAAACTGTTTTTT. Amino acids: CASSQGGDRDEKLFF.

This chain joins TRBV6-5 and TRBJ1-1, with D perhaps TRBD1 (6 bases). V lost 4 bases and J 1 base, leaving 13 bases between the germline ends. CDR1 and CDR2 (germline): MNHEY, SVGAGI. The CDR3 consists of 15 residues. This CDR3 is CASSSTGFANTEAFF. The CDR3 bases are TGTGCCAGCAGTTCGACAGGATTTGCGAACACTGAAGCTTTCTTT.